One sample yielded the 31 T cell receptor beta chains listed below, sequenced in a study of graft-versus-host responses after intestinal transplantation. Only in-frame clones appear in the TCRdb table, and some are missing; sequencing was by immunoSEQ multiplex PCR. The sample holds about 100,000 clones, roughly 84% seen once. Antigens of these TCRs are unknown. Sequenced here: unstimulated CD4+ T cells sorted from spleen or lymph node cells, sampled before transplant. The source is a human donor who was the organ donor for an intestinal transplant.

This clone was counted once. The chain couples TRBV7-3 to TRBJ2-5, with 8 nucleotides matching TRBD2. This CDR3 region has 15 residues. V dropped 5 bases and J dropped 7; count of bases not matched to a gene: 12. From germline, CDR1 is SGHTA and CDR2 FQGTGA. The CDR3 region is CASSPAGGGRGTQYF. The DNA of the CDR3 is TGTGCCAGCAGCCCGGCGGGGGGAGGGCGTGGGACCCAGTACTTC. The full variable domain, completed using reference TRBV7-3 and TRBJ2-5, is GAGVSQTPSNKVTEKGKYVELRCDPISGHTALYWYRQSLGQGPEFLIYFQGTGAADDSGLPNDRFFAVRPEGSVSTLKIQRTERGDSAVYLCASSPAGGGRGTQYFGPGTRLLVL.

The chain combines TRBV19 with TRBJ2-1; 8 positions agree with TRBD1. The trim removed 2 bases at V and 8 bases at J, leaving 8 bases unmatched. Germline V lookup: CDR1 LNHDA, CDR2 SQIVND (reference sequence). The CDR3 covers 15 residues. The CDR3 DNA sequence: TGTGCCAGTAGTATACCGGGACAGGCCCTCTATGAGCAGTTCTTC. Amino acid sequence: CASSIPGQALYEQFF.

This clone was seen only once. This sequence joins TRBV27 and TRBJ1-2, with D possibly matching TRBD1 (5 bases). CDR1 and CDR2 (germline): MNHEY, SMNVEV (reference sequence). This CDR3 contains 13 residues. Trimming pared 2 bases from V and 4 bases from J, leaving 8 bases between. CDR3 residues: CASSLVQGYGYTF. CDR3 nucleotide sequence: TGTGCCAGCAGTTTAGTGCAGGGCTATGGCTACACCTTC.

This clone was seen just once. This sequence joins TRBV6-5 and TRBJ2-5, with D possibly TRBD1 on 6 matching bases. Germline loops: CDR1 MNHEY, CDR2 SVGAGI. The CDR3 is made up of 13 amino acids. Trimming shortened V by 6 bases and J by 5 bases, and 13 bases separated the two germline ends. The CDR3, as DNA: TGTGCCAGCAGCCTAGGGGGTGGTGAGACCCAGTACTTC. Amino acid sequence: CASSLGGGETQYF.

CDR3 nucleotides: TGTGCCAGCAGTACCCCCGGGACAGAAGCTTTCTTT. Its protein is CASSTPGTEAFF. The chain is built from TRBV6-5 and TRBJ1-1; D is perhaps TRBD1 (6 bases). CDR3 size: 12 residues. V dropped 5 bases and J dropped 8 bases, with 12 bases sitting between them. The germline gives CDR1 MNHEY, CDR2 SVGAGI.

The rearrangement uses TRBV25-1 and TRBJ1-2; 7 nucleotides agree with TRBD1. Germline loops: CDR1 MGHDK, CDR2 SYGVNS. Losses at the gene ends were 2 bases for V and 7 bases for J; bases not matched to a gene: 4. The CDR3 spans 13 residues. CDR3 in amino acids: CASSEQGVGGYTF. The CDR3 nucleotides read TGTGCCAGCAGTGAACAGGGGGTTGGTGGCTACACCTTC.

The rearrangement uses TRBV7-2 and TRBJ2-3, with D hard to call. V gave up 1 base and J gave up 7 bases, with 18 bases separating them. The CDR3 is 16 amino acids. The germline CDR1 and CDR2 sequences are SGHTA and FQGNSA. The CDR3 protein is CASSLDLPGSPHTQYF. CDR3 sequence (DNA): TGTGCCAGCAGCTTAGATCTGCCAGGCTCACCCCATACGCAGTATTTT.

The V gene is TRBV30, the J gene TRBJ1-2, with 9 bases identical to TRBD1. This CDR3 has 12 residues. V lost 7 bases to trimming and J lost 4 bases; unmatched junction nucleotides: 4. Per germline, CDR1 GTSNPN and CDR2 SVGIG (reference sequence). The CDR3 sequence is CAYRDRVYGYTF. The CDR3 DNA reads TGTGCCTACCGGGACAGGGTCTATGGCTACACCTTC.

Comment on this clone: A junction end diverges from the germline sequence, so it may reflect a read error. The chain carries TRBV27 and TRBJ2-5; 7 bases are shared with TRBD2. Germline values: CDR1 MNHEY, CDR2 SMNVEV (reference sequence). The CDR3 totals 17 residues. CDR3 sequence reads: CASRRTGTNPGQGTQYF. CDR3 nucleotide sequence: TGTGCCAGCAGAAGAACCGGGACTAACCCGGGGCAAGGGACCCAGTACTTC.

This CDR3 is CASSPRDRGVYSNQPQHF. Written as DNA, the CDR3 is TGTGCCAGCAGTCCCCGGGACAGGGGGGTTTATAGCAATCAGCCCCAGCATTTT. V is TRBV27 and J is TRBJ1-5; 11 positions agree with TRBD1. Germline V gene data show CDR1 as MNHEY and CDR2 as SMNVEV (reference sequence). V gave up 5 bases and J gave up 0 bases; unmatched junction bases: 9. CDR3 size: 18 residues.

This chain links TRBV18 with TRBJ1-2, with D possibly TRBD1 on 6 matching bases. The CDR3 is 15 amino acids. Germline V lookup: CDR1 KGHSH, CDR2 LQKENI. V dropped 3 bases and J dropped 8 bases, with 19 bases sitting between them. The CDR3 DNA follows: TGTGCCAGCTCACCGTCGACAGGAACCCAGAAGGGCTACACCTTC. Residues: CASSPSTGTQKGYTF.

For the CDR3, the DNA is TGCGCCAGCAGCCAAGATCTGACAGGTTATGGCTACACCTTC. This sequence encodes CASSQDLTGYGYTF. This chain uses TRBV4-1 with TRBJ1-2, with a possible D match to TRBD1 (6 bases). The V and J ends lost 0 bases and 5 bases respectively, with 10 bases between them. From germline, CDR1 is MGHRA and CDR2 YSYEKL. This CDR3 has 14 amino acids.

The chain employs TRBV19 and TRBJ1-5; D remains unclear. Trimming cost V 0 bases and J 5 bases, with 14 bases left between them. This CDR3 contains 16 residues. Germline V gene data show CDR1 as LNHDA and CDR2 as SQIVND (reference sequence). The CDR3 region has the DNA TGTGCCAGTAGTATAGATCTTGGGAGAGGACATCAGCCCCAGCATTTT. This gives the protein CASSIDLGRGHQPQHF.

The V and J genes are TRBV25-1 and TRBJ1-6, with D perhaps matching TRBD1 (5 bases). Germline V gene data show CDR1 as MGHDK and CDR2 as SYGVNS. V was cut by 9 bases and J by 8 bases, with 17 bases left in between. This CDR3 spans 14 amino acids. The CDR3 nucleotides read TGTGCCAGTCGATTGTCCCGGGACCATTCACCCCTCCACTTT. It translates to CASRLSRDHSPLHF.

This sequence joins TRBV6-1 and TRBJ2-7; no clear D gene. There are 12 residues in the CDR3. Germline values: CDR1 MNHNS, CDR2 SASEGT. With 6 bases removed from V and 10 bases from J, the gap between germline ends came to 16 bases. CDR3: CASRPSGWVQYF. The CDR3 nucleotides are TGTGCCAGCAGGCCGAGTGGCTGGGTCCAGTACTTC.

A remark on this clone: Given the absence of the conserved phenylalanine or tryptophan at the CDR3 end, a read error is likely. The J gene is TRBJ1-2, the V gene TRBV6-6; D gene ambiguous. The germline V gene encodes CDR1 MNHNY and CDR2 SVGAGI (reference sequence). V lost 4 bases and J 7 bases, leaving 19 bases between the germline ends. This CDR3 is 15 amino acids long. CDR3 amino acids: CASSFSPLDTAGYTL. The CDR3 DNA reads as TGTGCCAGCAGTTTCTCCCCCCTCGACACGGCTGGCTACACCCTC.

This rearrangement joins TRBV6-6 to TRBJ2-3; D is unclear. There are 15 residues in the CDR3. From germline, CDR1 is MNHNY and CDR2 SVGAGI (reference sequence). Trimming took 5 bases from V and 3 from J, leaving 15 bases between them. The CDR3 protein is CASSPRTVPTDTQYF. In DNA, the CDR3 is TGTGCCAGCAGTCCCCGGACCGTACCTACAGATACGCAGTATTTT.

The chain links TRBV5-1 to TRBJ1-6, with 9 positions matching TRBD1. Trimming took 1 base from V and 9 from J; bases not matched to a gene: 5. CDR1 is SGHRS and CDR2 is YFSETQ in the germline V gene. The CDR3 consists of 15 residues. The CDR3 DNA reads TGCGCCAGCAGCTTGCAGGGACAGGGTAGTTCACCCCTCCACTTT. Translating it yields CASSLQGQGSSPLHF.

The genes are TRBV30 and TRBJ1-6; D is unresolved. Germline V gene lookup returns CDR1 GTSNPN and CDR2 SVGIG (reference sequence). This CDR3 comprises 12 residues. V gave up 0 bases and J gave up 7 bases, with 4 bases separating them. CDR3 region: CAWSVPNSPLHF. DNA of the CDR3: TGTGCCTGGAGTGTACCCAATTCACCCCTCCACTTT.

The chain is built from TRBV19 and TRBJ1-4; 9 bases fit TRBD1. Germline values: CDR1 LNHDA, CDR2 SQIVND (reference sequence). The CDR3 is made up of 14 amino acids. V gave up 3 bases and J gave up 8 bases; unmatched junction bases: 4. Here the CDR3 reads CASSMGQGGEKLFF. The CDR3 DNA sequence: TGTGCCAGTAGTATGGGACAGGGCGGCGAAAAACTGTTTTTT.

V usage is TRBV30 and J usage is TRBJ1-2; D perhaps matches TRBD1 (5 bases). CDR3 size: 13 residues. CDR1 GTSNPN and CDR2 SVGIG come from the germline V gene (reference sequence). Trimming left V 3 bases short and J 9 bases short, with 17 bases between. The DNA for the CDR3 is TGTGCCTGGAGACAGGCCCGTGGTGCAAGCTACACCTTC. Protein product: CAWRQARGASYTF.

This clone was seen once. The chain has TRBV4-2 and TRBJ1-1, with 8 bases lining up with TRBD1. Germline V gives CDR1 LGHNA, CDR2 YNFKEQ. The CDR3 has 16 amino acids. J gave up 4 bases and V 1 base, and 8 bases lay outside the gene matches. The chain's CDR3 is CASSQGDRSLGTEAFF. DNA for the CDR3: TGTGCCAGCAGCCAAGGGGACAGGTCCTTGGGCACTGAAGCTTTCTTT.

The chain carries TRBV5-5 and TRBJ2-2, with TRBD1 as a possible D gene (6 bases). Germline CDR1 and CDR2: SGHKS and YYEKEE (reference sequence). Trimming took off 4 bases at V and 5 bases at J, with 15 bases between the two ends. CDR3 length: 15 residues. CDR3 region: CASSPRTVETGELFF. For the CDR3, the DNA is TGTGCCAGCAGCCCTAGGACAGTGGAAACCGGGGAGCTGTTTTTT.

J is TRBJ2-5 and V is TRBV28, with TRBD1 identical over 7 bases. The DNA end lines up better with TRBJ2-7; the J call may be wrong. Germline V gives CDR1 MDHEN, CDR2 SYDVKM. The CDR3 runs to 15 residues. The CDR3 nucleotides read TGTGCCAGCAGTCCCCCGACAGGGAATCTCTACGAGCAGTACTTC. Its translation: CASSPPTGNLYEQYF.

The chain is built from TRBV7-8 and TRBJ1-6, with D unresolved. V was shortened by 5 bases and J by 7 bases, with 15 bases between the two germline ends. Germline values: CDR1 SGHVS, CDR2 FQNEAQ. The CDR3 has 15 residues. In nucleotides, the CDR3 is TGTGCCAGCAGCCCCCGGAAGGCCCAGAATTCACCCCTCCACTTT. Its translation is CASSPRKAQNSPLHF.

V and J are TRBV28 and TRBJ1-5; TRBD1 might be the D (5 bases). V lost 2 bases to trimming and J lost 3 bases, with 17 bases between them. Per the germline V gene, CDR1 is MDHEN and CDR2 is SYDVKM. This CDR3 is built from 17 residues. CDR3 nucleotides: TGTGCCAGCAGTTTAATTGGAGGGGCCGGTTCCAATCAGCCCCAGCATTTT. Its protein is CASSLIGGAGSNQPQHF.

The chain has TRBV2 and TRBJ2-7; possible D gene TRBD1, 6 bases. Germline V gives CDR1 SNHLY, CDR2 FYNNEI. The CDR3 runs to 12 residues. Trimming stripped 9 bases from V and 3 bases from J, with 12 bases between. CDR3 in amino acids: CARGTTFYEQYF. As DNA, the CDR3 is TGTGCCAGAGGGACAACCTTCTACGAGCAGTACTTC. Together with reference TRBV2 and TRBJ2-7, the CDR3 gives the full variable domain: EPEVTQTPSHQVTQMGQEVILRCVPISNHLYFYWYRQILGQKVEFLVSFYNNEISEKSEIFDDQFSVERPDGSNFTLKIRSTKLEDSAMYFCARGTTFYEQYFGPGTRLTVT.

The chain carries TRBV30 and TRBJ2-7, with D possibly matching TRBD2 (5 bases). V lost 1 base and J lost 0, with 13 bases in between. Germline V gene data show CDR1 as GTSNPN and CDR2 as SVGIG (reference sequence). The CDR3 sequence is 15 residues long. The CDR3 DNA sequence: TGTGCCTGGAGTGACCCTCGGGGTTACTCCTACGAGCAGTACTTC. It specifies CAWSDPRGYSYEQYF. Full variable domain (rest looked up from reference TRBV30 and TRBJ2-7): SQTIHQWPATLVQPVGSPLSLECTVEGTSNPNLYWYRQAAGRGLQLLFYSVGIGQISSEVPQNLSASRPQDRQFILSSKKLLLSDSGFYLCAWSDPRGYSYEQYFGPGTRLTVT.

The DNA for the CDR3 is TGTGCCAGCAGCCCGACCACCAAGGGTGGAAACACCATATATTTT. This translates into CASSPTTKGGNTIYF. The chain joins TRBV27 to TRBJ1-3; D gene ambiguous. CDR3 size: 15 residues. From germline, CDR1 is MNHEY and CDR2 SMNVEV (reference sequence). Trimming shortened V by 6 bases and J by 3 bases, and 15 bases separated the two germline ends.

The V and J genes are TRBV4-1 and TRBJ1-1; 8 positions match TRBD1. The germline V gene encodes CDR1 MGHRA and CDR2 YSYEKL. This CDR3 spans 14 amino acids. Germline trimming cut 7 bases from V and 2 bases from J; bases unmatched to any gene: 6. The CDR3 DNA sequence: TGCGCCAGCAAATCCGGACAGGGAAACACTGAAGCTTTCTTT. It yields the protein CASKSGQGNTEAFF.

The chain employs TRBV5-1 and TRBJ1-2; 10 nucleotides agree with TRBD1. The CDR3 runs to 15 residues. CDR1 and CDR2 from the germline V gene are SGHRS and YFSETQ. After removal of 4 bases from V and 5 bases from J, the junction contained 8 bases not matched to a gene. The CDR3 coding sequence is TGCGCCAGCAGCCCCGGGACAGGGGATCGGTATGGCTACACCTTC. Residues: CASSPGTGDRYGYTF.